This TCR beta chain was identified in a study of cytomegalovirus exposure and HLA in healthy donors. Regarding this clone: Its antigen is as yet unknown.

PCR involved 60 Vbeta and 13 Jbeta primers. The authors' processing: Later, 80 million or so unique TCR beta chains were counted in an analysis, and approximately 10 million of them were shared. Repertoires were generated with immunoSEQ multiplex PCR, while TCRdb's copy carries only in-frame clones and drops some. That table is the source of V, J and clone size, and D and trimming were worked out from the DNA. The data hold approximately 190,000 clones, with roughly 87% observed a single time. Whole-study results and caveats: Follow-up analysis seemed to connect common viral pathogens with several of the most significant clusters identified. A later analysis showed HLA-associated TCR beta chains outstripping equally common others in clonal expansion.

The sequenced material came from PBMCs. This clonotype was sampled from a boy aged 2 to 10 in good health and CMV-seronegative.

CDR3 sequence reads: CATSWSSGNTIYF. The CDR3 DNA sequence: TGTGCCACCTCATGGAGCTCTGGAAACACCATATATTTT. V usage is TRBV6-1 and J usage is TRBJ1-3; D unclear. The CDR3 sequence is 13 residues long. The V and J ends lost 10 bases and 0 bases respectively, with 10 bases between them. Germline CDR1 MNHNS, CDR2 SASEGT.